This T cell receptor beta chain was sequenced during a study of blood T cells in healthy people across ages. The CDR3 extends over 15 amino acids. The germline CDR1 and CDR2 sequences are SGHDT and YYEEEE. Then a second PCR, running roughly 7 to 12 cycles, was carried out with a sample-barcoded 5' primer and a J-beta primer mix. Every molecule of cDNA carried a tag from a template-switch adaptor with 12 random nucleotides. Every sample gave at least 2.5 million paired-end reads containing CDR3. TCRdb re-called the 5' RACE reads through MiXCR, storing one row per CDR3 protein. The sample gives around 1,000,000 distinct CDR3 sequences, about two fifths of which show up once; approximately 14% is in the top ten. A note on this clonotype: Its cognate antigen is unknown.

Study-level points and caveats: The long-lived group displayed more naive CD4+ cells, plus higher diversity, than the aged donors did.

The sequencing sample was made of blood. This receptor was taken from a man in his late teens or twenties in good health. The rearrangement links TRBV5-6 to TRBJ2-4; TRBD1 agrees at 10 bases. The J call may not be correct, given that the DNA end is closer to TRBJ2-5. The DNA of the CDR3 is TGTGCCAGCAGTATCCGGGACAGGGGACGGAAGACCCAGTACTTC. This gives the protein CASSIRDRGRKTQYF.